This entry concerns a single T cell receptor (beta chain). These data belong to a study of blood T cells in healthy people across ages. Investigators took 8.5 to 10 milliliters of peripheral blood from every donor. RNA extraction gave at least 5 micrograms of total RNA per sample. Using a J-beta primer mix together with a sample-barcoded 5' primer, a second PCR was run for about 6 to 12 cycles. One entry per CDR3 protein, called by TCRdb with MiXCR from the 5' RACE reads. Among some 880,000 distinct CDR3 sequences listed, under 40% were seen once. In germline, CDR1 is SNHLY, CDR2 FYNNEI. The CDR3 extends over 11 amino acids. V lost 2 bases, J lost 15 bases, and 11 bases lay in between.

The sample consisted of blood. This chain uses TRBV2 with TRBJ2-1; D ambiguous. The receptor comes from a man aged 18 to 29 in good health. The CDR3, as DNA: TGTGCCAGCAGTGAACCGGGTCACCCGTTCTTC. Amino acids: CASSEPGHPFF.